This T cell receptor beta chain is drawn from a study of shared clonotypes between healthy human individuals (TCRdb year 2020). Some background on the complete study: The cohort comprised two women and a few men aged 18 to 49 years. Different laboratories and diverse techniques were used to prepare libraries and sequence TCR repertoires, to increase sequencing depth and limit assay-specific biases. To estimate repertoire size and how much clonotypes are shared between individuals, the study performed deep sequencing of blood TCR repertoires from five healthy adults. Leukapheresis yielded between about 0.94 and 9 billion PBMCs per donor. For each donor, CD4 naive and CD4 memory were each given three plates, CD8 naive was given two plates, and CD8 memory was given one plate.

The CDR3, cysteine through phenylalanine, is 14 amino acids long. The CDR3 DNA has 42 bases and is translated from base 1. V is shortened by 2 bases, J by 6 bases, and the region joining them spans 13 bases. CDR1 and CDR2 are read off the germline V gene (reference sequence) as SEHNR and FQNEAQ. Using the deep immunoSEQ assay, multiplex PCR amplified TCR CDR3 regions from genomic DNA. Genomic DNA extracted from each cell subset was distributed evenly over all wells of several immunoSEQ 96-well plates, and each plate served as one replicate. For sorted subsets, roughly 200 ng of genomic DNA, equivalent to around 30,000 T cell genomes, went into each replicate PCR. The purified libraries were quantified using a Qubit 3.0 fluorometer, sized with a Bioanalyzer 2100, and then quantified again using the KAPA Library Quantification kit. Every immunoSEQ 96-well plate was sequenced on a dedicated single-read 150-cycle Illumina NextSeq 550 flow cell. On the study's bioinformatics: Because only junctional sequences without quality scores were contained in the immunoSEQ output, filtering matching that applied to full-length reads could not be performed. Sequences were annotated with PyIR, a Python wrapper for IgBLAST v1.9, and V/J genes and CDR3 were assigned using IMGT germline references. Reads were removed for weak V/J assignments (E-value above 1e-6), missing CDR3, stop codons, out-of-frame junctions, or ambiguous translated residues. V3J clonotypes were defined as sequences sharing an identical inferred V gene, J gene, and CDR3 amino acid sequence. Percentage overlap between repertoires was calculated by dividing the number of shared unique clonotypes by the size of the smaller repertoire. Richness of each repertoire was evaluated using RTK rarefaction, the Chao1 estimator, and Recon v2.1 estimates of unobserved clonotypes. For all TCRbeta clonotypes obtained by the gDNA method from a handful of donors, generation probabilities were computed with OLGA. This immuneACCESS table, as held by TCRdb, lists in-frame sequences with V and J called but not all clones. Of the missing ones, under half trace to an unresolved V gene in checked studies; the others have no known cause. That table supplies the V and J calls and clone size; D and trimming were determined from the DNA. In all, the sample holds roughly 1,500,000 clones, and 98% of those were seen once. The ten top clones hold roughly 0.42% of the sample.

What the work shows at the level of the full study, not this receptor alone: Around 5.4% of naive CD4, 3.5% of naive CD8, roughly 2.5% of memory CD4, and 0.4% of memory CD8 clonotypes were shared across a few donors. Naive subsets generally had larger estimated clonotype richness than memory subsets did. Compared with non-shared clonotypes, clonotypes shared by all four sorted-subset donors had higher generation probabilities. Based on pairwise subsampling, the degree of clonotype sharing among donors was expected to be affected by sequencing depth. Incomplete sequencing was indicated by rarefaction of sorted-subset datasets, despite the large sequencing depth. Only blood was sampled, and tissue TCR repertoires likely differ from those in blood. The genetic and exposure-history diversity represented was limited by the small number of donors.

The donors were healthy, HIV-negative adults who had no recently reported acute infections or vaccinations. Only Caucasian adults living in Nashville, Tennessee, USA were represented among the donors. CD4+ T cells were enriched through magnetic negative selection, after which naive cells were positively selected on CD45RA and the remaining negative fraction served as the memory subset. Blood was collected by leukapheresis, and PBMCs were isolated by Ficoll-Histopaque density gradient centrifugation and then cryopreserved in liquid nitrogen vapor phase. Analytical flow cytometry was used to check the purity and quantity of each magnetically sorted T cell population. Each sorted fraction had its genomic DNA isolated and then quantified by UV absorbance on a Nanodrop 2000c. In the case of this clone: Its antigen remains unidentified. The input lacks base qualities; no much larger clone sits a single base away.

The sequencing sample was made of naive CD4+ T cells sorted from blood. The sample's cell subset or site label is to be understood as: CD45RA+ positively selected. The sequence came from a man younger than 40 in good health. The sequence joins TRBV7-9 to TRBJ1-2; matching of 6 bases hints at TRBD1 as the D gene. The CDR3: CASSLFEGEDGYTF. The DNA sequence follows: TGTGCCAGCAGCTTATTTGAGGGGGAAGATGGCTACACCTTC. Reference TRBV7-9 and TRBJ1-2 genes cover what lies past the CDR3, so the full variable domain is DTGVSQNPRHKITKRGQNVTFRCDPISEHNRLYWYRQTLGQGPEFLTYFQNEAQLEKSRLLSDRFSAERPKGSFSTLEIQRTEQGDSAMYLCASSLFEGEDGYTFGSGTRLTVV.